Here is one TCR beta chain with its context. What it binds is not known. This sample was taken from a study of T-cell memory formation after mild COVID-19. Constant-segment primers and 5'RACE yielded cDNA libraries for TCR alpha and TCR beta, each carrying sample barcodes and UMIs. Each CDR3 protein is one row after TCRdb ran MiXCR on the 5' RACE reads. The repertoire holds about 180,000 distinct CDR3 sequences, with approximately 18% as singletons. Trimming pared 1 base from V and 1 base from J, leaving 8 bases between. The germline V gene encodes CDR1 SGHRS and CDR2 YFSETQ. The CDR3 sequence is 14 residues long. Whole-study findings and limits: Certain responding clones were present in pre-infection memory, suggesting participation of cross-reactive memory.

The receptor comes from a man aged 18 to 30 who had mild COVID-19 (a few samples of this study predate the infection). Cell type and time point are not known. V usage is TRBV5-1 and J usage is TRBJ1-1; unclear D gene. Source material: PBMCs or a T cell subset sorted from them (not recorded which). CDR3 in DNA: TGCGCCAGCAGCTTGTGGGATAAGAACACTGAAGCTTTCTTT. Translated: CASSLWDKNTEAFF.